These 19 T cell receptor beta chains were all obtained from the same sample, sequenced in a study of human T cells and chemical hapten exposure. MiXCR was run by TCRdb on the 5' RACE reads, yielding one entry per CDR3 protein. Among around 80,000 distinct CDR3 sequences listed, about 16% were seen once. Unfractionated whole blood yielded the extracted total RNA. These receptors all come from a female donor in good health.

The chain links TRBV18 to TRBJ1-3; 7 bases fit TRBD1. V dropped 5 bases and J dropped 0; count of bases not matched to a gene: 4. CDR1 is KGHSH and CDR2 is LQKENI in the germline V gene. The CDR3 loop spans 15 amino acids. CDR3 coding DNA: TGTGCCAGCTCAGACGGGACAGTCTCTGGAAACACCATATATTTT. Its protein product is CASSDGTVSGNTIYF.

This clonotype was recorded a few times. The rearrangement joins TRBV25-1 to TRBJ2-3; 12 bases line up with TRBD1. This CDR3 has 16 residues. Germline V lookup: CDR1 MGHDK, CDR2 SYGVNS. V lost 4 bases and J lost 3; bases outside the gene matches: 5. CDR3 sequence (DNA): TGTGCCAGCAGTGTTGGGACAGGGGGCTGGACAGATACGCAGTATTTT. Protein product: CASSVGTGGWTDTQYF.

This clonotype was seen a few times. The chain carries TRBV5-6 and TRBJ1-1, with 8 bases fitting TRBD1. The CDR3 totals 15 residues. Trimming cost V 0 bases and J 7 bases; bases outside gene matches: 8. Germline V gene lookup returns CDR1 SGHDT and CDR2 YYEEEE. CDR3: CASSLVETGDLEAFF. In nucleotides, the CDR3 is TGTGCCAGCAGCTTGGTTGAGACAGGGGACCTTGAAGCTTTCTTT.

The CDR3 bases are TGTGCCAGCAGTATCGCAGCCTACGAGCAGTACTTC. Translated: CASSIAAYEQYF. This chain uses TRBV28 with TRBJ2-7, with D unclear. The germline gives CDR1 MDHEN, CDR2 SYDVKM. The V and J ends lost 5 bases and 2 bases respectively, with 7 bases between them. The CDR3 is made up of 12 amino acids. Based on the CDR3 plus reference TRBV28 and TRBJ2-7, the full variable domain is DVKVTQSSRYLVKRTGEKVFLECVQDMDHENMFWYRQDPGLGLRLIYFSYDVKMKEKGDIPEGYSVSREKKERFSLILESASTNQTSMYLCASSIAAYEQYFGPGTRLTVT.

The chain has TRBV5-8 and TRBJ1-1; weak D call: TRBD1 (6 bases). Germline CDR1 is SGHTS and CDR2 is YDEGEE. CDR3 length equals 15 residues. Between the trimmed V and J ends, which lost 2 bases and 6 bases, there was a span of 17 bases. The CDR3 sequence is CASSFEARTEAEAFF. The CDR3 DNA follows: TGTGCCAGCAGCTTTGAGGCCAGGACAGAGGCTGAAGCTTTCTTT.

The chain is built from TRBV12-3 or TRBV12-4 and TRBJ1-2; 9 nucleotides align to TRBD1. With V trimmed by 3 bases and J by 3 bases, 8 bases remained unmatched. The CDR3 has 16 residues. CDR3 protein: CASSFGDRVLHYGYTF. The CDR3 coding sequence is TGTGCCAGCAGTTTCGGGGACAGGGTGTTGCACTATGGCTACACCTTC.

This clonotype has a count of ten or more. J is TRBJ1-5 and V is TRBV2; 8 nucleotides line up with TRBD1. Looked up from germline, CDR1 is SNHLY and CDR2 is FYNNEI. V lost 3 bases to trimming and J lost 2 bases; unmatched junction nucleotides: 12. The CDR3 is 18 amino acids. CDR3 coding DNA: TGTGCCAGCAGTGATATCTACGACAGGGGAAAACGCAATCAGCCCCAGCATTTT. This gives the protein CASSDIYDRGKRNQPQHF.

This clonotype was seen many times. This chain joins TRBV5-1 and TRBJ1-2, with D perhaps TRBD1 (6 bases). This CDR3 spans 13 amino acids. Trimming removed 4 bases at V and 4 bases at J, with 11 bases between. Germline V gives CDR1 SGHRS, CDR2 YFSETQ. The CDR3 sequence: CASSPGQIYGYTF. The CDR3, as DNA: TGCGCCAGCAGCCCCGGACAGATCTATGGCTACACCTTC.

The CDR3 region is CASSSGDRSYEQYF. The DNA for the CDR3 is TGTGCCAGCAGTTCGGGGGATCGGTCCTACGAGCAGTACTTC. The V and J genes are TRBV6-6 and TRBJ2-7, with a weak D call TRBD2 (6 bases). Trimming removed 4 bases from V and 1 base from J, with 11 bases in between. Germline V gives CDR1 MNHNY, CDR2 SVGAGI (reference sequence). This CDR3 has 14 amino acids.

V and J are TRBV6-5 and TRBJ1-2; D gene unclear. CDR1 and CDR2 (germline): MNHEY, SVGAGI. The CDR3 contains 14 residues. The ends were cut back, 5 bases at V and 0 bases at J, with 10 bases in the middle. CDR3 region: CASSRFRANYGYTF. The CDR3 DNA reads TGTGCCAGCAGTCGTTTTAGAGCTAACTATGGCTACACCTTC.

The rearrangement uses TRBV10-3 and TRBJ1-2; perhaps TRBD1 as D (5 bases). V was trimmed by 6 bases and J by 2 bases, leaving 16 bases between them. Germline loops: CDR1 ENHRY, CDR2 SYGVKD. This CDR3 region has 15 residues. The CDR3 nucleotides read TGTGCCATCAGGGATGAGGGACGGCAGAACTATGGCTACACCTTC. It specifies CAIRDEGRQNYGYTF.

This clonotype was seen a handful of times. This chain uses TRBV25-1 with TRBJ1-6, with 7 nucleotides matching TRBD1. CDR3 size: 14 residues. CDR1 is MGHDK, CDR2 SYGVNS, per germline. V shed 7 bases, J shed 1 base, and the junction held 1 base outside the gene matches. CDR3 sequence: CASKGASYNSPLHF. The CDR3 DNA sequence: TGTGCCAGCAAGGGGGCTTCCTATAATTCACCCCTCCACTTT.

This chain links TRBV6-1 with TRBJ1-1; tentative D call: TRBD1 (5 bases). The CDR3 loop spans 14 amino acids. Germline CDR1 MNHNS, CDR2 SASEGT. Trimming shortened V by 5 bases and J by 4 bases, and 14 bases separated the two germline ends. CDR3 nucleotide sequence: TGTGCCAGCAGTAACGGTGGGACTGCCACTGAAGCTTTCTTT. Translated, it gives CASSNGGTATEAFF.

This sequence joins TRBV20-1 and TRBJ2-3, with 8 bases identical to TRBD2. CDR1 is DFQATT, CDR2 SNEGSKA, per germline (reference sequence). The CDR3 runs to 14 residues. J was trimmed by 4 bases and V by 4 bases; bases with no gene match: 7. CDR3 loop: CSAISGGGPDTQYF. The CDR3, as DNA: TGCAGTGCTATAAGCGGGGGAGGTCCAGATACGCAGTATTTT.

The chain combines TRBV28 with TRBJ1-3, with D perhaps matching TRBD1 (6 bases). The CDR3 is made up of 15 amino acids. Trimming took off 2 bases at V and 4 bases at J, with 12 bases between the two ends. Per the germline V gene, CDR1 is MDHEN and CDR2 is SYDVKM. The chain's CDR3 is CASSLGGAHGNTIYF. DNA of the CDR3: TGTGCCAGCAGTTTAGGGGGCGCCCACGGAAACACCATATATTTT.

The genes are TRBV3-1 and TRBJ2-5; 7 nucleotides agree with TRBD1. Germline CDR1 reads LGHDT; CDR2 reads YNNKEL (reference sequence). The CDR3 sequence is 16 residues long. Trimming cost V 0 bases and J 1 base; bases outside gene matches: 5. The CDR3 loop reads CASSQDIDRAQETQYF. The CDR3 DNA reads as TGTGCCAGCAGCCAAGATATCGACAGGGCCCAAGAGACCCAGTACTTC.

The chain recombines TRBV28 with TRBJ2-7; maybe TRBD1 (6 bases). Germline V lookup: CDR1 MDHEN, CDR2 SYDVKM. Trimming shortened V by 7 bases and J by 5 bases, and 33 bases separated the two germline ends. The CDR3 spans 19 residues. The CDR3 region is CASNTPLGSSTQGTNEQYF. In nucleotides, the CDR3 is TGTGCCAGCAATACCCCCCTAGGAAGCTCTACACAGGGTACGAACGAGCAGTACTTC.

V gene TRBV4-3 combines with J gene TRBJ1-2; D unresolved. Germline loops: CDR1 LGHNA, CDR2 YSLEER. This CDR3 spans 16 amino acids. V was pared by 4 bases and J by 0 bases, with 15 bases between. CDR3 residues: CASSPVGAEANYGYTF. The CDR3 DNA sequence: TGCGCCAGCAGCCCAGTGGGAGCTGAAGCTAACTATGGCTACACCTTC.

There are a few counts of this clonotype. The chain links TRBV25-1 to TRBJ2-1, with D possibly being TRBD2 (5 bases). The CDR3 length is 14 residues. The germline gives CDR1 MGHDK, CDR2 SYGVNS. Trimming took 7 bases from V and 0 from J, leaving 10 bases between them. This CDR3 is CASTDWSSYNEQFF. CDR3 coding DNA: TGTGCCAGCACGGACTGGAGCTCCTACAATGAGCAGTTCTTC. The full variable domain, in which reference TRBV25-1 and TRBJ2-1 provide the parts outside the CDR3, is EADIYQTPRYLVIGTGKKITLECSQTMGHDKMYWYQQDPGMELHLIHYSYGVNSTEKGDLSSESTVSRIRTEHFPLTLESARPSHTSQYLCASTDWSSYNEQFFGPGTRLTVL.